The 6 T cell receptor beta chains below all came from one sample that was sequenced in a study of cytomegalovirus exposure and HLA in healthy donors. The study ran its PCR with 60 Vbeta and 13 Jbeta primers. Sequenced by immunoSEQ multiplex PCR; TCRdb stores in-frame clones only, minus some. The sample includes 150,000 to 170,000 clones, around 84% of them seen just once. The sample taken for sequencing was PBMCs. Receptors were obtained from a woman between 35 and 50 years old in good health and CMV-seropositive.

This sequence joins TRBV30 and TRBJ2-5; 13 bases fit TRBD2. With 5 bases clipped from V and 0 bases from J, the junction kept 9 bases outside the gene matches. This CDR3 spans 17 amino acids. Germline V lookup: CDR1 GTSNPN, CDR2 SVGIG (reference sequence). The CDR3 loop reads CAWRTSGRAPYQETQYF. The CDR3 DNA is TGTGCCTGGCGGACTAGCGGGAGAGCGCCGTACCAAGAGACCCAGTACTTC.

This clone has just one count. The chain joins TRBV11-3 to TRBJ1-2, with 8 bases lining up with TRBD1. The germline V gene has CDR1 SGHNT and CDR2 YENEEA. The CDR3 is 16 residues long. J gave up 4 bases and V 0 bases, and 7 bases lay outside the gene matches. CDR3 coding DNA: TGTGCCAGCAGCTTAGATCAGGGGGCGCGTCTCTATGGCTACACCTTC. Translated: CASSLDQGARLYGYTF.

The chain is built from TRBV2 and TRBJ1-4; 8 nucleotides line up with TRBD1. The J segment lost 0 bases and the V segment lost 7 bases, leaving 4 bases of the junction unmatched. Germline CDR1 SNHLY, CDR2 FYNNEI. The CDR3 spans 15 residues. The CDR3 DNA reads as TGTGCCAGCAATAGACAGGGGACAACTAATGAAAAACTGTTTTTT. Translated, it gives CASNRQGTTNEKLFF.

The chain couples TRBV5-1 to TRBJ2-1; 12 bases match TRBD1. The CDR3 loop spans 19 amino acids. The ends lost 4 bases at V and 6 bases at J; junction bases unmatched: 17. Germline CDR1 and CDR2: SGHRS and YFSETQ. CDR3 nucleotide sequence: TGCGCCAGCAGCCGACGGGGGGGGAGTGGGACAGGGGGCCGCAATGAGCAGTTCTTC. This encodes CASSRRGGSGTGGRNEQFF. Combining the CDR3 with reference TRBV5-1 and TRBJ2-1 gives the whole variable domain KAGVTQTPRYLIKTRGQQVTLSCSPISGHRSVSWYQQTPGQGLQFLFEYFSETQRNKGNFPGRFSGRQFSNSRSEMNVSTLELGDSALYLCASSRRGGSGTGGRNEQFFGPGTRLTVL.

V and J are TRBV7-3 and TRBJ2-6; TRBD1 matches 11 bases. With V trimmed by 2 bases and J by 3 bases, 9 bases remained unmatched. The CDR3 covers 19 residues. Germline CDR1 and CDR2: SGHTA and FQGTGA. The CDR3 DNA sequence: TGTGCCAGCAGCTTATTCGTTGGACAGGGGGCGCGTGGGGCCAACGTCCTGACTTTC. Translating gives CASSLFVGQGARGANVLTF.

The chain recombines TRBV4-1 with TRBJ2-7; TRBD2 might be the D (6 bases). The V end was cut by 0 bases, the J end by 3 bases, with 12 bases between. CDR3 size: 15 residues. Germline V CDR1 and CDR2: MGHRA, YSYEKL. The CDR3 nucleotides read TGCGCCAGCAGCCAAGACGGAGGGACCTACTACGAGCAGTACTTC. Its translation: CASSQDGGTYYEQYF.